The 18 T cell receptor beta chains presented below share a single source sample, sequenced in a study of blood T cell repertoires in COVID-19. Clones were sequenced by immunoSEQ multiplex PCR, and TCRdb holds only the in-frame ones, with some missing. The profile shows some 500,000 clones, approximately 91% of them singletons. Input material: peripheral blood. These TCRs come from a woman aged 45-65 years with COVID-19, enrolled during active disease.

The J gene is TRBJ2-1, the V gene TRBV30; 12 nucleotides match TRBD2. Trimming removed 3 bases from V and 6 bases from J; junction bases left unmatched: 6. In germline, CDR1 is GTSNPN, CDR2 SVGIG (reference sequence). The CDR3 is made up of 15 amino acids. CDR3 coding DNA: TGTGCCTGGAGCCCCGGACTAGCGGGGCTCAATGAGCAGTTCTTC. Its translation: CAWSPGLAGLNEQFF.

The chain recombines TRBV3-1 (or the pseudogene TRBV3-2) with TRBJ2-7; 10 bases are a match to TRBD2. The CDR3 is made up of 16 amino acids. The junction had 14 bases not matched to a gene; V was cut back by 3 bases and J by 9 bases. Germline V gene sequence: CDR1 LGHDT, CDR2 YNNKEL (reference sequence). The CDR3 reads CASSHALAGAPLGQYF. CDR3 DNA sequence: TGTGCCAGCAGCCATGCTCTAGCGGGGGCCCCGCTGGGGCAGTACTTC.

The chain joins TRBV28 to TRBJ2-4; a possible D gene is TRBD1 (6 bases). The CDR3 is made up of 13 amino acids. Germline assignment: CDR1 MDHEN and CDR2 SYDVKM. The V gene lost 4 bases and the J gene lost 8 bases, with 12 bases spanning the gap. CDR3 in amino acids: CASSSPSGDIQYF. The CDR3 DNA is TGTGCCAGCAGTTCCCCGTCAGGGGACATTCAGTACTTC. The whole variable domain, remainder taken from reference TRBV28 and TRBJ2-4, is DVKVTQSSRYLVKRTGEKVFLECVQDMDHENMFWYRQDPGLGLRLIYFSYDVKMKEKGDIPEGYSVSREKKERFSLILESASTNQTSMYLCASSSPSGDIQYFGAGTRLSVL.

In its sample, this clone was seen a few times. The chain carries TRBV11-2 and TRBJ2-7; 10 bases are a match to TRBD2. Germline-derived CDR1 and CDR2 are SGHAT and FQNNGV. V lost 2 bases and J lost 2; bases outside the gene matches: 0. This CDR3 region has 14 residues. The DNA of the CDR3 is TGTGCCAGCAGCTTAAGCGGGGGGGCCTACGAGCAGTACTTC. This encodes CASSLSGGAYEQYF.

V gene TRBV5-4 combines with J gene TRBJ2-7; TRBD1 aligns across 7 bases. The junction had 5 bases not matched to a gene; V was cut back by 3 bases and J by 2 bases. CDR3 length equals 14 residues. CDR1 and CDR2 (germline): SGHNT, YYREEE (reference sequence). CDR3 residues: CASSSRQGTYEQYF. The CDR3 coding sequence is TGTGCCAGCAGCTCTCGACAGGGCACCTACGAGCAGTACTTC.

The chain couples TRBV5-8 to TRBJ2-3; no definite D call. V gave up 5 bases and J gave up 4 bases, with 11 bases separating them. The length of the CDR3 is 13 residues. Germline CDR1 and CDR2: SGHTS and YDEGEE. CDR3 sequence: CASRHGSADTQYF. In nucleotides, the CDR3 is TGTGCCAGCAGGCACGGGTCAGCAGATACGCAGTATTTT.

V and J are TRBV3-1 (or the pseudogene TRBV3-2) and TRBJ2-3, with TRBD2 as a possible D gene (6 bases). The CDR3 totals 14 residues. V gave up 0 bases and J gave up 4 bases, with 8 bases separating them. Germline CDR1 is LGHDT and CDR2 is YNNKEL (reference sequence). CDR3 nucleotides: TGTGCCAGCAGCCAAGAGTGGAGGGCAGATACGCAGTATTTT. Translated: CASSQEWRADTQYF.

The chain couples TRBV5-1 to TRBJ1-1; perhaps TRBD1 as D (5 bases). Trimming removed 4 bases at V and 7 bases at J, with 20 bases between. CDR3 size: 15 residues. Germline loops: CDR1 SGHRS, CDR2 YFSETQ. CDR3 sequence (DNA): TGCGCCAGCAGCCCGGGCCCGGCGGGACTTTTTGAAGCTTTCTTT. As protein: CASSPGPAGLFEAFF.

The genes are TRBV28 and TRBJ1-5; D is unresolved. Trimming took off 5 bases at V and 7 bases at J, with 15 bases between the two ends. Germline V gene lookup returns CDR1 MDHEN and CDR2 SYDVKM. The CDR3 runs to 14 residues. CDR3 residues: CASSKTLAGQPQHF. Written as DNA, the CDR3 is TGTGCCAGCAGTAAGACCCTAGCTGGCCAGCCCCAGCATTTT.

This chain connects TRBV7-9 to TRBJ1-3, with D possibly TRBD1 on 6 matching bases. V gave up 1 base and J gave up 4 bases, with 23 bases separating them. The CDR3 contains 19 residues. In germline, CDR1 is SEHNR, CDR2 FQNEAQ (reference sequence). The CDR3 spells CASSLEHLGAKTSGNTIYF. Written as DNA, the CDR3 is TGTGCCAGCAGCTTAGAGCATCTGGGGGCAAAGACATCCGGAAACACCATATATTTT.

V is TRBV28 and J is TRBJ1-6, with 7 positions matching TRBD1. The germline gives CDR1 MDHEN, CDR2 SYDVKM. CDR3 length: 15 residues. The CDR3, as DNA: TGTGTAACAGGGGCCGGAAGCTCCTATAATTCACCCCTCCACTTT. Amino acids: CVTGAGSSYNSPLHF.

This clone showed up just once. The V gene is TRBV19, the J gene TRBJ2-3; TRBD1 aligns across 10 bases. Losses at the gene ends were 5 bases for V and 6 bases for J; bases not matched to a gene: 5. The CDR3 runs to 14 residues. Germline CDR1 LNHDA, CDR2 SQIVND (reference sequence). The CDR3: CASSLGTGADTQYF. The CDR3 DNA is TGTGCCAGTAGTTTAGGGACAGGGGCCGATACGCAGTATTTT.

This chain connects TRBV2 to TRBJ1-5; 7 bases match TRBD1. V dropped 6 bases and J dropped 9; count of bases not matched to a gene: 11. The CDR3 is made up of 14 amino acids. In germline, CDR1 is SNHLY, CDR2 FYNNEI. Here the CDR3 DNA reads TGTGCCAGCAGCGGGCGACAGGGTCTGACGCCCCAGCATTTT. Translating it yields CASSGRQGLTPQHF.

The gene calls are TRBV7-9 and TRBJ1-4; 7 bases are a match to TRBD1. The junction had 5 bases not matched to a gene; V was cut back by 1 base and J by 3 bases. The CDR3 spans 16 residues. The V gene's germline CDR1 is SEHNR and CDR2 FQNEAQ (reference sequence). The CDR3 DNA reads TGTGCCAGCAGCTTAGGAGGCACAGGGGCTAATGAAAAACTGTTTTTT. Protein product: CASSLGGTGANEKLFF.

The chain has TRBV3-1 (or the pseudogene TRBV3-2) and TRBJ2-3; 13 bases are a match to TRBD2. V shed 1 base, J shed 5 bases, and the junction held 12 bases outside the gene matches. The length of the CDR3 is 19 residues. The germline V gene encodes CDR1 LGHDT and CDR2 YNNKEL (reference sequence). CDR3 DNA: TGTGCCAGCAGCCAAGCCTCCACTAGCGGGGGGGCCAGTAGAGATACGCAGTATTTT. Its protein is CASSQASTSGGASRDTQYF.

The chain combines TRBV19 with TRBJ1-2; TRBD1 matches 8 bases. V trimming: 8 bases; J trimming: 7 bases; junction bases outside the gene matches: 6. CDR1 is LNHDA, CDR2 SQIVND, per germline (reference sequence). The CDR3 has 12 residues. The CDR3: CASLIGQGGYTF. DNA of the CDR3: TGTGCCAGTCTTATTGGACAGGGTGGCTACACCTTC. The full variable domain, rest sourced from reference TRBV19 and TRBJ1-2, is DGGITQSPKYLFRKEGQNVTLSCEQNLNHDAMYWYRQDPGQGLRLIYYSQIVNDFQKGDIAEGYSVSREKKESFPLTVTSAQKNPTAFYLCASLIGQGGYTFGSGTRLTVV.

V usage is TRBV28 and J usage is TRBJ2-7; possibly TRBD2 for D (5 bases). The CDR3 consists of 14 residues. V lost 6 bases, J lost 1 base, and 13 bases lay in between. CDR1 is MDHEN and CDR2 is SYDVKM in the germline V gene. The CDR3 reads CASSPSGLSYEQYF. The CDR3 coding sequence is TGTGCCAGCAGCCCGAGCGGACTGTCCTACGAGCAGTACTTC.

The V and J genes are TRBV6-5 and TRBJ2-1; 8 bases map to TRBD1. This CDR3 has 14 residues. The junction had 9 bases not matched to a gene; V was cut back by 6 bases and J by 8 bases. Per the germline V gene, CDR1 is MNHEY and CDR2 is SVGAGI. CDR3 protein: CASSGQGPLYEQFF. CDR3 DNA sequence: TGTGCCAGCAGCGGACAGGGCCCTTTGTATGAGCAGTTCTTC.